The present T cell receptor (beta chain) was sequenced within a study of T-cell reconstitution after alpha-beta-depleted transplantation in children. Study-wide findings and caveats: Hyperexpanded clones declined; after one year, newly produced T cells mostly supplied diversity.

The V gene's germline CDR1 is MDHEN and CDR2 SYDVKM. The V gene lost 6 bases and the J gene lost 3 bases, with 21 bases spanning the gap. The CDR3 totals 17 residues. Preparation of the TCRbeta library used unique molecular identifiers. One entry per CDR3 protein, called by TCRdb with MiXCR from the PCR reads. The sample records approximately 80,000 distinct CDR3 sequences, around an eighth being singletons. This clonotype was recorded a few times. Its specificity is not known. Source: PBMCs, mostly from graft donor cells, taken 180 days after TCRalphabeta/CD19-depleted stem cell transplant. The source of this sequence is a male patient aged 2 to 10 who had a stem cell transplant for acute lymphoblastic leukemia, so the T cells may come from the graft donor. This chain uses TRBV28 with TRBJ1-5; unclear D gene. DNA of the CDR3: TGTGCCAGCAGCCGTAGTACCGGGGAACTGGTCAATCAGCCCCAGCATTTT. It specifies CASSRSTGELVNQPQHF. Supplemented by reference TRBV28 and TRBJ1-5, the full variable domain reads DVKVTQSSRYLVKRTGEKVFLECVQDMDHENMFWYRQDPGLGLRLIYFSYDVKMKEKGDIPEGYSVSREKKERFSLILESASTNQTSMYLCASSRSTGELVNQPQHFGDGTRLSIL.